This T cell receptor beta chain was sequenced for a study of CD8+CD57+ T cells in acquired aplastic anemia. Turning to the study itself: The mean DNA yield obtained from sorted CD4+ and CD8+ cells came to roughly 3.4 ug.

All patients picked for sequencing had shown, by flow cytometry, an expansion of CD8+CD57+ cells. Receipt of therapy had not occurred in any patient by the time of blood sampling. CDR1 and CDR2 from the germline V gene are MNHEY and SVGAGI. The V segment lost 4 bases and the J segment 4 bases; nucleotides outside the gene matches: 4. The CDR3 is 14 amino acids. This clonotype was picked up many times. The antigen is undetermined. Genomic DNA provided the template from which TCR beta VDJ and CDR3 profiles were obtained. TCRdb analysed the reads with MiXCR anew, one entry per CDR3 protein. The sample includes hundreds of thousands of distinct CDR3 sequences, under 60% of them seen just once. Overall study results and limits: Patients and controls shared roughly 28 CD8+ CDR3 sequences, which appeared highly expressed in patients and within their immunodominant clones.

Sequences were obtained from sorted CD4+, CD8+, or CD8+CD57+ T cells (not recorded which) from PBMCs. The receptor's source is a human donor with aplastic anemia. The chain has TRBV6-5 and TRBJ2-7; 10 positions agree with TRBD1. CDR3 in amino acids: CASSWTGGRYEQYF. The DNA for the CDR3 is TGTGCCAGCAGTTGGACAGGGGGGCGATACGAGCAGTACTTC.